These T cell receptor beta chains were read from a single sample in a study of tumor-infiltrating lymphocytes in primary liver carcinoma. Each CDR3 protein is one row after TCRdb ran MiXCR on the multiplex PCR reads. The table shows about 320,000 distinct CDR3 sequences, with more than 55% occurring only once. Sequenced sample: peripheral blood. The source of these receptors is a man in his forties with primary liver carcinoma and hepatitis B virus infection. Each CDR3 is given with its conserved first and last residue. The D gene is left open where the match is weak. Not all rows give a size; the values are once, few, many and, for expanded clones, a class.

CDR3aa: CANSPDWGGPSYNEQFF
CDR3nt: TGCGCTAACAGCCCCGATTGGGGGGGGCCTTCCTACAATGAGCAGTTCTTC
d_gene: .
j_gene: TRBJ2-1
abundance: .
v_gene: TRBV4-1
len: 17

CDR3aa: CACRWPRYSYEQYF
CDR3nt: TGTGCCTGCCGTTGGCCAAGGTATTCCTACGAGCAGTACTTC
d_gene: .
j_gene: TRBJ2-7
abundance: .
v_gene: TRBV30
len: 14

CDR3aa: CASSFPGQTIGNTEAFF
CDR3nt: TGTGCCAGCAGTTTCCCGGGACAGACGATTGGGAACACTGAAGCTTTCTTT
d_gene: TRBD1
j_gene: TRBJ1-1
abundance: many
v_gene: TRBV5-4
len: 17

CDR3aa: CASSSQGLRNTEAFF
CDR3nt: TGCGCCAGCAGCTCTCAGGGTCTACGGAACACTGAAGCTTTCTTT
d_gene: .
j_gene: TRBJ1-1
abundance: .
v_gene: TRBV5-1
len: 15

CDR3aa: CASSLSTRGEQFF
CDR3nt: TGTGCCAGCAGCCTATCGACCCGAGGTGAGCAGTTCTTC
d_gene: .
j_gene: TRBJ2-1
abundance: .
v_gene: TRBV7-3
len: 13

CDR3aa: CASSPMLEGGETQYF
CDR3nt: TGTGCCAGCAGCCCCATGCTAGAGGGCGGAGAGACCCAGTACTTC
d_gene: .
j_gene: TRBJ2-5
abundance: .
v_gene: TRBV6-2/TRBV6-3
len: 15

CDR3aa: CAAEKGGQYF
CDR3nt: TGTGCAGCGGAAAAGGGGGGGCAGTACTTC
d_gene: .
j_gene: TRBJ2-7
abundance: .
v_gene: TRBV30
len: 10

CDR3aa: CSARTTVSPYGYTF
CDR3nt: TGCAGCGCGCGCACGACAGTATCCCCATATGGCTACACCTTC
d_gene: .
j_gene: TRBJ1-2
abundance: many
v_gene: TRBV29-1
len: 14

CDR3aa: CASSLREAETQYF
CDR3nt: TGTGCCAGCAGCCTCCGGGAGGCAGAGACCCAGTACTTC
d_gene: TRBD2
j_gene: TRBJ2-5
abundance: .
v_gene: TRBV11-1
len: 13

CDR3aa: CASKQGATPLHF
CDR3nt: TGTGCCAGCAAACAGGGTGCGACACCCCTCCACTTT
d_gene: .
j_gene: TRBJ1-6
abundance: .
v_gene: TRBV28
len: 12

CDR3aa: CASSVGVGGYYNEQFF
CDR3nt: TGTGCCAGCAGCGTGGGTGTGGGGGGATACTACAATGAGCAGTTCTTC
d_gene: .
j_gene: TRBJ2-1
abundance: .
v_gene: TRBV11-2
len: 16

CDR3aa: CASSPQIMNTEAFF
CDR3nt: TGTGCCAGCAGTCCCCAGATCATGAACACTGAAGCTTTCTTT
d_gene: .
j_gene: TRBJ1-1
abundance: few
v_gene: TRBV6-6
len: 14

CDR3aa: CASSSTYTRELFF
CDR3nt: TGTGCCAGCAGCTCGACTTACACCAGGGAGCTGTTTTTT
d_gene: .
j_gene: TRBJ2-2
abundance: .
v_gene: TRBV7-9
len: 13

CDR3aa: CASALTSGNTGELFF
CDR3nt: TGTGCCAGCGCCCTGACTAGTGGGAACACCGGGGAGCTGTTTTTT
d_gene: .
j_gene: TRBJ2-2
abundance: .
v_gene: TRBV12-3/TRBV12-4
len: 15

CDR3aa: CASSQVTVNSPIHF
CDR3nt: TGCGCCAGCAGCCAAGTGACAGTTAATTCACCCATCCACTTT
d_gene: .
j_gene: TRBJ1-6
abundance: .
v_gene: TRBV4-3
len: 14

CDR3aa: CASRTNLAGLEQCF
CDR3nt: TGCGCCAGCAGAACAAACCTAGCGGGGTTAGAGCAGTGCTTC
d_gene: TRBD2
j_gene: TRBJ2-1
abundance: .
v_gene: TRBV11-1
len: 14

CDR3aa: CASKMTVNQETQYF
CDR3nt: TGTGCCAGCAAAATGACAGTAAACCAAGAGACCCAGTACTTC
d_gene: .
j_gene: TRBJ2-5
abundance: many
v_gene: TRBV6-6
len: 14

CDR3aa: CASSLEFHQETQYF
CDR3nt: TGCGCCAGCAGCTTGGAGTTCCATCAAGAGACCCAGTACTTC
d_gene: .
j_gene: TRBJ2-5
abundance: many
v_gene: TRBV5-1
len: 14

CDR3aa: CASSFPGDTQYF
CDR3nt: TGTGCCAGCAGTTTCCCAGGGGATACGCAGTATTTT
d_gene: .
j_gene: TRBJ2-3
abundance: .
v_gene: TRBV28
len: 12

CDR3aa: CASSLALGGANTGELFF
CDR3nt: TGTGCCAGCAGCTTAGCATTAGGAGGGGCGAACACCGGGGAGCTGTTTTTT
d_gene: .
j_gene: TRBJ2-2
abundance: many
v_gene: TRBV11-2
len: 17

CDR3aa: CASSLSLAGRNEQFF
CDR3nt: TGTGCCAGCAGCCTAAGTCTAGCGGGACGCAATGAGCAGTTCTTC
d_gene: TRBD2
j_gene: TRBJ2-1
abundance: .
v_gene: TRBV11-1
len: 15

CDR3aa: CASSEAASGSWNEQFF
CDR3nt: TGCGCCAGCAGTGAAGCGGCTAGCGGGAGTTGGAATGAGCAGTTCTTC
d_gene: TRBD2
j_gene: TRBJ2-1
abundance: .
v_gene: TRBV10-1
len: 16

CDR3aa: CAGSQKGNTPRVNSPLHF
CDR3nt: TGTGCCGGCAGCCAAAAGGGAAACACGCCGCGGGTTAATTCACCCCTCCACTTT
d_gene: .
j_gene: TRBJ1-6
abundance: .
v_gene: TRBV14
len: 18

CDR3aa: CASSQELAPRTDTQYF
CDR3nt: TGTGCCAGCAGCCAAGAACTAGCGCCACGCACAGATACGCAGTATTTT
d_gene: TRBD2
j_gene: TRBJ2-3
abundance: .
v_gene: TRBV4-2
len: 16

CDR3aa: CASSSSRISYEQYF
CDR3nt: TGTGCCAGCAGCTCGTCCAGGATTTCCTACGAGCAGTACTTC
d_gene: .
j_gene: TRBJ2-7
abundance: many
v_gene: TRBV13
len: 14

CDR3aa: CASNVRDRGYEQYF
CDR3nt: TGTGCCAGCAATGTCCGGGACAGGGGCTACGAGCAGTACTTC
d_gene: TRBD1
j_gene: TRBJ2-7
abundance: .
v_gene: TRBV6-6
len: 14

CDR3aa: CASREGAVRGYTF
CDR3nt: TGTGCCAGCCGGGAGGGGGCTGTGAGAGGCTACACCTTC
d_gene: TRBD1
j_gene: TRBJ1-2
abundance: many
v_gene: TRBV6-1
len: 13

CDR3aa: CASSQLAGGITDTQYF
CDR3nt: TGTGCCAGCAGCCAGCTAGCGGGGGGGATCACAGATACGCAGTATTTT
d_gene: TRBD2
j_gene: TRBJ2-3
abundance: .
v_gene: TRBV5-4
len: 16